The clone carrying this TCR beta chain was counted between two and nine times. What it binds is unknown. The library targeted TCRbeta and was prepared with unique molecular identifiers. Using its own MiXCR run on the PCR reads, TCRdb lists one record per CDR3 protein. The sample gives more than 90,000 distinct CDR3 sequences, 10% of which show up once; about 34% is in the top ten. This record comes from a study of T-cell reconstitution after alpha-beta-depleted transplantation in children. Study results and caveats: Surviving recipient T cells and thymic progenitors underlay high day-60 TCRbeta diversity in some patients. As was reported, about two months after transplant, alpha-beta T cells came from several hundred expanded graft clones. T cells produced anew were the main source of T-cell counts and diversity one year after transplant.

This CDR3 has 13 residues. V lost 2 bases and J lost 8, with 12 bases in between. In germline, CDR1 is SEHNR, CDR2 FQNEAQ (reference sequence). The chain combines TRBV7-9 with TRBJ1-2; no reliable D call. This sequence was found in a boy aged 2 to 10 with acute lymphoblastic leukemia, due to receive a stem cell transplant. This specimen was PBMCs, taken before TCRalphabeta/CD19-depleted stem cell transplant. The CDR3 nucleotides read TGTGCCAGCAGCTTACTTGTGAGTCGCGGCTACACCTTC. Amino acids: CASSLLVSRGYTF.